This T cell receptor beta chain was profiled in a study of beta chain features in type 1 diabetes. The whole isolated RNA underwent reverse transcription, so sequencing captured expressed TCRB transcripts. Method: immunoSEQ multiplex PCR; TCRdb's copy keeps in-frame clones and lacks some. The table lists 130,000 to 150,000 clones, about 8.7% of them singletons. There are 16 residues in the CDR3. Trimming removed 4 bases from V and 4 bases from J, with 18 bases in between. Germline V gene lookup returns CDR1 SGHNT and CDR2 YYREEE (reference sequence). Using CD45RO/CCR7/CD25/CD127/CD95/CD27, CD4+ naive, central memory, regulatory and stem cell-like memory cells were sorted.

The receptor comes from a man between 18 and 35 years old in good health. The chain has TRBV5-4 and TRBJ1-5; D not resolved. The specimen sequenced was central memory CD4+ T cells from blood. CDR3 loop: CASSQAYQAVNQPQHF. The CDR3 DNA reads TGTGCCAGCAGCCAAGCATACCAGGCAGTTAATCAGCCCCAGCATTTT.